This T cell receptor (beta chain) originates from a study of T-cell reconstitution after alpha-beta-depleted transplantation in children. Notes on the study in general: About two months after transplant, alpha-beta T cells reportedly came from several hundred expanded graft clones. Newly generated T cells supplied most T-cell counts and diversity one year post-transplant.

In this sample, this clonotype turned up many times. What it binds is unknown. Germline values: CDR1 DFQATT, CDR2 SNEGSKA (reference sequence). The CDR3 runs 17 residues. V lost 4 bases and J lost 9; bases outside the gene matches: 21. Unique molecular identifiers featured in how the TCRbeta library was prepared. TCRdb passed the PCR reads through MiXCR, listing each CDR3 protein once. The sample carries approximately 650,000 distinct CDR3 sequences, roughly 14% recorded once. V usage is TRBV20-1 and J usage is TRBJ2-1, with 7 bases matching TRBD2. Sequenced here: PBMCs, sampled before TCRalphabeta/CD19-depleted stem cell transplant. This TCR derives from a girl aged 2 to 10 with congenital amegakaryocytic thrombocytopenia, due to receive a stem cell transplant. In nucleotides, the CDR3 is TGCAGTGCTATGAAGAACCACGCAGCGGGAAGCTTACCTGAGCAGTTCTTC. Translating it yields CSAMKNHAAGSLPEQFF.